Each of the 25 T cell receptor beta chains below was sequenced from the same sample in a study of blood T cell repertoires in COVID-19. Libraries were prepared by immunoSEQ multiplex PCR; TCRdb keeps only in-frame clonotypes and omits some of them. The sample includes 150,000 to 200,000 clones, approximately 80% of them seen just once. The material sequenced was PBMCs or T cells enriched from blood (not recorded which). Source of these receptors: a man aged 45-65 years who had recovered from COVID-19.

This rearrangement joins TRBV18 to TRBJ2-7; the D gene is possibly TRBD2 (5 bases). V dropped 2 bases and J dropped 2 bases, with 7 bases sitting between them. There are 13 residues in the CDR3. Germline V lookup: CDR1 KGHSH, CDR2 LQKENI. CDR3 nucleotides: TGTGCCAGCTCACCAGGAGGACCCTACGAGCAGTACTTC. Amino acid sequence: CASSPGGPYEQYF.

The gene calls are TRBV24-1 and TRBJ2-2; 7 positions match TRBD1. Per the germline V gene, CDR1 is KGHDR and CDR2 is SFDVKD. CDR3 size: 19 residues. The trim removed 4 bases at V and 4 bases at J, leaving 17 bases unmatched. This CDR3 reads CATSEFAKGRRGTTGELFF. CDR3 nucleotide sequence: TGTGCCACCAGTGAATTTGCGAAGGGGCGCAGGGGGACCACCGGGGAGCTGTTTTTT.

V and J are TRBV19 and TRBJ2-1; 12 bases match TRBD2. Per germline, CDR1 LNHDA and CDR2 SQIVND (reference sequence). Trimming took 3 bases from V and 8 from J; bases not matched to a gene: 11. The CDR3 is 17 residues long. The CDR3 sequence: CASSIGGLAGRVDEQFF. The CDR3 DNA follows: TGTGCCAGTAGTATTGGAGGACTAGCGGGACGTGTGGATGAGCAGTTCTTC. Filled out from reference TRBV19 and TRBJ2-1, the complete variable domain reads DGGITQSPKYLFRKEGQNVTLSCEQNLNHDAMYWYRQDPGQGLRLIYYSQIVNDFQKGDIAEGYSVSREKKESFPLTVTSAQKNPTAFYLCASSIGGLAGRVDEQFFGPGTRLTVL.

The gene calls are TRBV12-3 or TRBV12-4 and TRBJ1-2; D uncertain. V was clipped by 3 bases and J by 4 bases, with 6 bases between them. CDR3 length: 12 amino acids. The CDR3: CASSFSLYGYTF. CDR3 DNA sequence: TGTGCCAGCAGTTTTAGCCTCTATGGCTACACCTTC.

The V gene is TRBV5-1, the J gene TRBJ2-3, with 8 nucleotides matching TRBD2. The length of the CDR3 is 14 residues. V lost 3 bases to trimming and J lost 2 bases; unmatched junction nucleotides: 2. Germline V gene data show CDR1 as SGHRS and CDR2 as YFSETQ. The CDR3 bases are TGCGCCAGCAGCTCTAGCGGGTTCACAGATACGCAGTATTTT. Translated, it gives CASSSSGFTDTQYF.

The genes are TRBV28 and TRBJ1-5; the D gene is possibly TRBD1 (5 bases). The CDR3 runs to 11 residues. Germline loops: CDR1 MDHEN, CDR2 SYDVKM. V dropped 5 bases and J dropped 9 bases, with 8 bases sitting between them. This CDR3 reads CASSIDRPQHF. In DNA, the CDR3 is TGTGCCAGCAGTATCGACAGGCCCCAGCATTTT.

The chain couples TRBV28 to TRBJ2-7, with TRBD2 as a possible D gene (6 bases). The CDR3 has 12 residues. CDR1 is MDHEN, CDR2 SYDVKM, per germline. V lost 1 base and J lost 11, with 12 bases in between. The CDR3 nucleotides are TGTGCCAGCAGTTTATTGGGGGGATGGGAGTACTTC. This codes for CASSLLGGWEYF.

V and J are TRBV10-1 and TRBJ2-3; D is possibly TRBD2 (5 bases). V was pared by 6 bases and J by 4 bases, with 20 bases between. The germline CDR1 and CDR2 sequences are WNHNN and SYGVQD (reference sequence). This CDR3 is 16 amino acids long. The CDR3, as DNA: TGCGCCAGCAGCCCCGGACTCCTGCCGGTCTCAGATACGCAGTATTTT. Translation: CASSPGLLPVSDTQYF.

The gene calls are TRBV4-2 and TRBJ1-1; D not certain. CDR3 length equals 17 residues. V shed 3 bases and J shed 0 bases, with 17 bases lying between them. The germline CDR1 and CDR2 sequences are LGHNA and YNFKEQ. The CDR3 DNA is TGTGCCAGCAGCCATCCCTCCGGGGAAGTGGTGAACACTGAAGCTTTCTTT. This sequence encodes CASSHPSGEVVNTEAFF.

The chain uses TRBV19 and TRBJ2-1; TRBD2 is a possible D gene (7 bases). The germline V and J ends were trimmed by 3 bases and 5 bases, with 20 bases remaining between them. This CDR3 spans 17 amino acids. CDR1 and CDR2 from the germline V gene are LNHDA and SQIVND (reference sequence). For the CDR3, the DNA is TGTGCCAGTAGTATTGTCGGGGGGCTAGCGGTAAACAATGAGCAGTTCTTC. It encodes CASSIVGGLAVNNEQFF.

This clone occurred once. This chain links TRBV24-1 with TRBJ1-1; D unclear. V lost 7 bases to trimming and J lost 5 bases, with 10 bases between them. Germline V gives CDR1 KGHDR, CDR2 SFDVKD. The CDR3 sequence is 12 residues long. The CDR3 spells CATRGSGTEAFF. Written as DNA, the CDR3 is TGTGCCACCAGAGGGTCGGGAACTGAAGCTTTCTTT.

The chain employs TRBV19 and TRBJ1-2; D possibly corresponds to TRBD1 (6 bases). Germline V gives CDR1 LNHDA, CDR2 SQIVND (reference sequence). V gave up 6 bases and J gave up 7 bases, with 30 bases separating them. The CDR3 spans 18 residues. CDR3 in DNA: TGTGCCAGTAGCCTACCACGACAGGCAGCTTATCAGGGCAGTGGCTACACCTTC. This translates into CASSLPRQAAYQGSGYTF.

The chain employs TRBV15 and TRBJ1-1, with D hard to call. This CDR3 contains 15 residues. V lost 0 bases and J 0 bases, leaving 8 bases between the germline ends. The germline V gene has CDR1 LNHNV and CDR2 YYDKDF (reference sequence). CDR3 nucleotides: TGTGCCACCAGCAGAGAACGGTTAATGAACACTGAAGCTTTCTTT. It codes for CATSRERLMNTEAFF.

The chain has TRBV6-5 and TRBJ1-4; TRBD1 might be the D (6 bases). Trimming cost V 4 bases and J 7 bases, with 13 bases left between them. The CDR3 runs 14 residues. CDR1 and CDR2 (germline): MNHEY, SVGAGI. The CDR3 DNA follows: TGTGCCAGCAGTTCACAGGGATTCGTTGAAAAACTGTTTTTT. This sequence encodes CASSSQGFVEKLFF.

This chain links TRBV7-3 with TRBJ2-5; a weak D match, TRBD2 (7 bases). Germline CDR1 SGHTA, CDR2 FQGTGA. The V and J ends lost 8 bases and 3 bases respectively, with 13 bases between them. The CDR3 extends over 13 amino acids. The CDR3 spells CASSRGAEETQYF. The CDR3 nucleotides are TGTGCCAGCTCCCGGGGGGCGGAAGAGACCCAGTACTTC. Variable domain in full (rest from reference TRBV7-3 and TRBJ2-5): GAGVSQTPSNKVTEKGKYVELRCDPISGHTALYWYRQSLGQGPEFLIYFQGTGAADDSGLPNDRFFAVRPEGSVSTLKIQRTERGDSAVYLCASSRGAEETQYFGPGTRLLVL.

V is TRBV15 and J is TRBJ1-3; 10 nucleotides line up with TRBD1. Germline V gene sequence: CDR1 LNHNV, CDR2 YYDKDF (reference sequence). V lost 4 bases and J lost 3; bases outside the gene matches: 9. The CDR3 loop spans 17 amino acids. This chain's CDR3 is CATSTYRTGGIGNTIYF. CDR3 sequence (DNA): TGTGCCACCAGCACCTACCGGACAGGGGGGATTGGAAACACCATATATTTT.

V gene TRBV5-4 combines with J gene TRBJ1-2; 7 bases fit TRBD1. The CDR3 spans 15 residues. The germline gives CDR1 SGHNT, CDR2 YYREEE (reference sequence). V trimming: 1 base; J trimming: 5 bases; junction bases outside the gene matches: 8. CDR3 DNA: TGTGCCAGCAGCTTGCGGGCAGGGGGGATGTATGGCTACACCTTC. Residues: CASSLRAGGMYGYTF.

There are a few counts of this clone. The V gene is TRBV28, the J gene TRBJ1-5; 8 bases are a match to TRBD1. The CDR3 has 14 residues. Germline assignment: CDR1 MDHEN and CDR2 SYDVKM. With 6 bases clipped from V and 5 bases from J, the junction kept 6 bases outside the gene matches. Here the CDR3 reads CASRGRGLYQPQHF. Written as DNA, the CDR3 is TGTGCCAGCAGAGGCAGGGGGCTCTATCAGCCCCAGCATTTT.

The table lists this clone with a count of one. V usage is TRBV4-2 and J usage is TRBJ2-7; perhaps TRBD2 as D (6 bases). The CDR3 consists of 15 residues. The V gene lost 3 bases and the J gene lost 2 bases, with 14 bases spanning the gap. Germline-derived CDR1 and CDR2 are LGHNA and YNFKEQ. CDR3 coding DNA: TGTGCCAGCAGCCAGGAAGCGGGCCTCACCTACGAGCAGTACTTC. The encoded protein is CASSQEAGLTYEQYF.

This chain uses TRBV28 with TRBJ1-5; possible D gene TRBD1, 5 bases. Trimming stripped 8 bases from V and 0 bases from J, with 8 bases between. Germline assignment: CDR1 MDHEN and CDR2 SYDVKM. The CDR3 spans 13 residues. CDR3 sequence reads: CASSRDSNQPQHF. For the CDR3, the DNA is TGTGCCAGCTCCAGGGATAGCAATCAGCCCCAGCATTTT.

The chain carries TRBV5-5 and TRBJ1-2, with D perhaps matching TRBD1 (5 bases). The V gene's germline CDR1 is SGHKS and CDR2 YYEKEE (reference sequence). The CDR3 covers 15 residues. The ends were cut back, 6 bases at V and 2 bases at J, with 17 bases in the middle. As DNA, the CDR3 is TGTGCCAGCACCTCTATGGTTGGGGGGAACTATGGCTACACCTTC. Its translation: CASTSMVGGNYGYTF.

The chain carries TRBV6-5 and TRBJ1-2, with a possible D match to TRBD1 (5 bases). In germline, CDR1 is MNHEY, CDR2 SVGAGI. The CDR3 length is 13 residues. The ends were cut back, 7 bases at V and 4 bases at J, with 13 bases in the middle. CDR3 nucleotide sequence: TGTGCCAGCAAAAAGACAGAGACCTATGGCTACACCTTC. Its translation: CASKKTETYGYTF.

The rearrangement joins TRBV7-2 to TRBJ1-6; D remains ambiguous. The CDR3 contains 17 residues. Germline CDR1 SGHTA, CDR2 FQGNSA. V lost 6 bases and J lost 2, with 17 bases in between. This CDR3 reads CASRTWESRAYNSPLHF. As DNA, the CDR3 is TGTGCCAGCAGAACGTGGGAGTCGAGAGCCTATAATTCACCCCTCCACTTT.

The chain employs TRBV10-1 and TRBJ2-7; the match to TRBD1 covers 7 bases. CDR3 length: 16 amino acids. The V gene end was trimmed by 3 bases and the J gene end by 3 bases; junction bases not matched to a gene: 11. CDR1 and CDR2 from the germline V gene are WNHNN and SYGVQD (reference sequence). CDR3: CASSDSSGTELYEQYF. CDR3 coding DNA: TGCGCCAGCAGTGATTCATCTGGGACAGAACTCTACGAGCAGTACTTC.

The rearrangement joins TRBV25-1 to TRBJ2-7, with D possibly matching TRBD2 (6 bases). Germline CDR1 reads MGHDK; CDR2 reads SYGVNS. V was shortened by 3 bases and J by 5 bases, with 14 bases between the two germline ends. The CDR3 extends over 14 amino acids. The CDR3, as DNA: TGTGCCAGCAGTGACCACAGTGGGGAGGACGAGCAGTACTTC. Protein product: CASSDHSGEDEQYF.